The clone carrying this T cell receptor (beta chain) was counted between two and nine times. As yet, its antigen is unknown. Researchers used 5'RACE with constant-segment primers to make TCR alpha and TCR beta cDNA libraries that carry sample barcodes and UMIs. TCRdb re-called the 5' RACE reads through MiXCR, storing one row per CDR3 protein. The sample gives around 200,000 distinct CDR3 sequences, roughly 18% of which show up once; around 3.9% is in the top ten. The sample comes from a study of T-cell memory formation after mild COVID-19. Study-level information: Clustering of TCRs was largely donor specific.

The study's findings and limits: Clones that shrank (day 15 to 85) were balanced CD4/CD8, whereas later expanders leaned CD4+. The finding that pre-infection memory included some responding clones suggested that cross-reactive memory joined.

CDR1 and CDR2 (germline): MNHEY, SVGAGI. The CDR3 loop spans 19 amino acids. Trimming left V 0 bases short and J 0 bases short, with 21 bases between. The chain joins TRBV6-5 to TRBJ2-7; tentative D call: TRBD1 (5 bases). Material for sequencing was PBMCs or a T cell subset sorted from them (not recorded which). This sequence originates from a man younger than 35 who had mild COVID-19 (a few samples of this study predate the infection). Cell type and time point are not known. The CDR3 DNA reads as TGTGCCAGCAGTTACTCGATGCCGGCAGGGCCCGATGGCTCCTACGAGCAGTACTTC. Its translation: CASSYSMPAGPDGSYEQYF.